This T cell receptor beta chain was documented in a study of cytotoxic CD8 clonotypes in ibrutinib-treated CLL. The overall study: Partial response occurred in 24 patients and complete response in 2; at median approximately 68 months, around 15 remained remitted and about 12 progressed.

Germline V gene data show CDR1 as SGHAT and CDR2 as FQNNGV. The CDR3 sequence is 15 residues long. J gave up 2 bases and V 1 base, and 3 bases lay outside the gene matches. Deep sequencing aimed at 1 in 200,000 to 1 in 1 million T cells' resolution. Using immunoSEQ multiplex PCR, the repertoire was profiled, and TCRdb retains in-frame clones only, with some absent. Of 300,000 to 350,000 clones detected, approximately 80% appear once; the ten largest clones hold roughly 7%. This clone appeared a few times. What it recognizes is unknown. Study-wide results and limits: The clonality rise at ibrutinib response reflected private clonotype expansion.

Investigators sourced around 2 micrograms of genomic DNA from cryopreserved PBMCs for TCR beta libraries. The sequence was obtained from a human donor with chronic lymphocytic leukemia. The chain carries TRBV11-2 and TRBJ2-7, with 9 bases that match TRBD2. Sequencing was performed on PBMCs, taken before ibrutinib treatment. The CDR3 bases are TGTGCCAGCAGCTTAGGGGCGGGAGGGCCCTACGAGCAGTACTTC. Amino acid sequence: CASSLGAGGPYEQYF.